The 22 T cell receptor beta chains in this list originate from one sample, sequenced in a study of T cells after somatic rescue of genetic block. TCRdb's table, derived via immunoSEQ multiplex PCR, lists solely in-frame clones and lacks some. The sample shows 110,000 or so clones, 75% to 95% of them seen only once. Sequenced sample: peripheral blood mononuclear cells (PBMCs). All receptors come from a woman under 30.

The chain joins TRBV18 to TRBJ2-6, with D possibly TRBD1 on 6 matching bases. CDR3 length: 17 residues. Germline V gene data show CDR1 as KGHSH and CDR2 as LQKENI. V dropped 4 bases and J dropped 0 bases, with 13 bases sitting between them. The CDR3 DNA reads TGTGCCAGCTCACTCGGAGTAGGGGGCTCTGGGGCCAACGTCCTGACTTTC. Protein product: CASSLGVGGSGANVLTF.

As to this clone: A junction boundary mismatches the germline segment, possibly from a read error. This sequence joins TRBV6-5 and TRBJ1-6; no definite D call. From germline, CDR1 is MNHEY and CDR2 SVGAGI. This CDR3 comprises 12 residues. The CDR3 DNA sequence: TGTGCCAGCAGATCATCTCTTGGGATCGTGGACTTT. It specifies CASRSSLGIVDF.

The CDR3 here is CASRRTGGSRSYTF. Here the CDR3 DNA reads TGTGCCAGCAGACGGACAGGGGGAAGTCGGAGCTACACCTTC. The chain links TRBV5-6 to TRBJ1-2, with TRBD1 matching 10 bases. This CDR3 spans 14 amino acids. In germline, CDR1 is SGHDT, CDR2 YYEEEE. The J segment lost 9 bases and the V segment lost 5 bases, leaving 10 bases of the junction unmatched.

This rearrangement joins TRBV6-5 to TRBJ2-4, with a tentative D call TRBD1 (5 bases). The V end was cut by 5 bases, the J end by 6 bases, with 14 bases between. Germline V gene data show CDR1 as MNHEY and CDR2 as SVGAGI. CDR3 length equals 14 residues. CDR3 region: CASSDRGGGNIQYF. The CDR3 bases are TGTGCCAGCAGTGATAGGGGCGGCGGAAACATTCAGTACTTC.

V usage is TRBV5-6 and J usage is TRBJ2-7; TRBD2 aligns across 12 bases. V was clipped by 4 bases and J by 5 bases; unmatched bases: 7. The germline V gene has CDR1 SGHDT and CDR2 YYEEEE. The CDR3 covers 15 residues. Here the CDR3 reads CASSPLTSGGNEQYF. The CDR3 DNA sequence: TGTGCCAGCAGCCCGCTAACTAGCGGGGGGAACGAGCAGTACTTC.

The CDR3 coding sequence is TGTGCCTGGGGAGTCAGAGAAAAACTGTTTTTT. This gives the protein CAWGVREKLFF. J is TRBJ1-4 and V is TRBV30; unclear D gene. Germline CDR1 reads GTSNPN; CDR2 reads SVGIG (reference sequence). With 5 bases removed from V and 8 bases from J, the gap between germline ends came to 9 bases. The CDR3 is 11 amino acids.

This clone has only a few counts. The gene calls are TRBV6-4 and TRBJ2-3; D is unclear. CDR1 MRHNA and CDR2 SNTAGT come from the germline V gene. V lost 0 bases and J lost 6, with 7 bases in between. The CDR3 runs to 13 residues. The CDR3: CASSDSGEDTQYF. The CDR3 DNA reads TGTGCCAGCAGTGACTCGGGCGAGGATACGCAGTATTTT.

The V gene is TRBV28, the J gene TRBJ2-1; no clear D gene. Trimming stripped 3 bases from V and 4 bases from J, with 19 bases between. The CDR3 is 17 amino acids. Germline V CDR1 and CDR2: MDHEN, SYDVKM. CDR3 amino acids: CASSFPLQASLYNEQFF. The CDR3 nucleotides are TGTGCCAGCAGTTTCCCTCTGCAGGCTAGTCTTTACAATGAGCAGTTCTTC.

This chain connects TRBV7-2 to TRBJ1-3, with D unclear. The ends were cut back, 7 bases at V and 0 bases at J, with 7 bases in the middle. CDR3 length: 13 residues. CDR1 is SGHTA and CDR2 is FQGNSA in the germline V gene. CDR3 sequence reads: CASTADSGNTIYF. Here the CDR3 DNA reads TGTGCCAGCACCGCAGACTCTGGAAACACCATATATTTT.

The chain uses TRBV6-6 and TRBJ1-4; weak D call: TRBD1 (5 bases). V was pared by 7 bases and J by 0 bases, with 15 bases between. This CDR3 contains 16 residues. In germline, CDR1 is MNHNY, CDR2 SVGAGI (reference sequence). The CDR3 loop is CASTKRGPATNEKLFF. The CDR3 DNA sequence: TGTGCCAGCACAAAAAGGGGACCTGCAACTAATGAAAAACTGTTTTTT.

This chain uses TRBV18 with TRBJ1-1, with unresolved D. CDR3 length: 13 amino acids. The V gene lost 0 bases and the J gene lost 2 bases, with 4 bases spanning the gap. CDR1 and CDR2 from the germline V gene are KGHSH and LQKENI. In nucleotides, the CDR3 is TGTGCCAGCTCACCACCGGCAAACACTGAAGCTTTCTTT. Translation gives CASSPPANTEAFF.

The chain combines TRBV9 with TRBJ2-5; TRBD1 might be the D (6 bases). Germline loops: CDR1 SGDLS, CDR2 YYNGEE. The CDR3 sequence is 15 residues long. Trimming left V 0 bases short and J 4 bases short, with 13 bases between. The CDR3 DNA reads as TGTGCCAGCAGCGTAGGTGGGGGCGAGGGAGAGACCCAGTACTTC. Protein: CASSVGGGEGETQYF. Supplemented by reference TRBV9 and TRBJ2-5, the full variable domain reads DSGVTQTPKHLITATGQRVTLRCSPRSGDLSVYWYQQSLDQGLQFLIQYYNGEERAKGNILERFSAQQFPDLHSELNLSSLELGDSALYFCASSVGGGEGETQYFGPGTRLLVL.

This clone was seen a handful of times. The chain carries TRBV6-4 and TRBJ2-3; possibly TRBD2 for D (6 bases). Germline V gene lookup returns CDR1 MRHNA and CDR2 SNTAGT. This CDR3 comprises 14 residues. Trimming removed 0 bases from V and 7 bases from J, with 11 bases in between. The CDR3 bases are TGTGCCAGCAGTGACTCGGACGGCGGGAATACGCAGTATTTT. Translation gives CASSDSDGGNTQYF.

This chain uses TRBV5-4 with TRBJ1-1; no clear D gene. There are 15 residues in the CDR3. CDR1 is SGHNT and CDR2 is YYREEE in the germline V gene (reference sequence). Between the trimmed V and J ends, which lost 6 bases and 10 bases, there was a span of 25 bases. CDR3 in amino acids: CASIGGLDGRTPAFF. As DNA, the CDR3 is TGTGCCAGCATAGGCGGGTTGGACGGACGAACGCCAGCTTTCTTT.

The chain combines TRBV2 with TRBJ1-1; 8 positions match TRBD1. This CDR3 is 14 amino acids long. The germline V gene has CDR1 SNHLY and CDR2 FYNNEI. Trimming removed 7 bases from V and 8 bases from J; junction bases left unmatched: 12. CDR3 nucleotide sequence: TGTGCCAGCAAAACGACAGGGGCCTCTTTCGAAGCTTTCTTT. Amino acid sequence: CASKTTGASFEAFF.

V gene TRBV21-1 combines with J gene TRBJ1-2; TRBD1 is taken as the D call from the table, unchecked against the DNA. TRBV21-1 counts as a pseudogene. CDR3 length: 15 amino acids. The CDR3 reads CASSPPTGVNYGYTF. The DNA for the CDR3 is TGTGCCAGCAGCCCTCCGACAGGGGTTAACTATGGCTACACCTTC.

The chain uses TRBV13 and TRBJ1-1; D remains ambiguous. Trimming removed 5 bases at V and 1 base at J, with 14 bases between. Germline lookup yields CDR1 PRHDT and CDR2 FYEKMQ (reference sequence). There are 15 residues in the CDR3. CDR3 sequence (DNA): TGTGCCAGCAGCCCTGACGGGGTGAAGAACACTGAAGCTTTCTTT. Encoded protein: CASSPDGVKNTEAFF.

V usage is TRBV5-1 and J usage is TRBJ1-3; TRBD1 agrees at 8 bases. The CDR3 totals 16 residues. J gave up 4 bases and V 4 bases, and 10 bases lay outside the gene matches. Germline V gene sequence: CDR1 SGHRS, CDR2 YFSETQ. Here the CDR3 reads CASSKAGGTGGNTIYF. The CDR3 coding sequence is TGCGCCAGCAGCAAAGCAGGGGGCACGGGCGGAAACACCATATATTTT.

CDR3 coding DNA: TGTGCCAGCAGCTTGAAGACAGGGGGCGCAAGAGATGGCTACACCTTC. Its protein product is CASSLKTGGARDGYTF. The chain combines TRBV5-8 with TRBJ1-2; 10 bases agree with TRBD1. V was clipped by 1 base and J by 6 bases; unmatched bases: 9. The CDR3 loop spans 16 amino acids. Germline V lookup: CDR1 SGHTS, CDR2 YDEGEE.

The chain is built from TRBV10-3 and TRBJ1-1; D possibly corresponds to TRBD1 (5 bases). Germline V gene data show CDR1 as ENHRY and CDR2 as SYGVKD. The germline V and J ends were trimmed by 5 bases and 1 base, with 8 bases remaining between them. The CDR3 is made up of 13 amino acids. The DNA of the CDR3 is TGTGCCATCAGTAACACAGGGAACACTGAAGCTTTCTTT. Protein: CAISNTGNTEAFF.

In its sample, this clone was seen a few times. The genes are TRBV19 and TRBJ1-5, with D perhaps TRBD1 (6 bases). The CDR3 is 15 amino acids. Germline V gene sequence: CDR1 LNHDA, CDR2 SQIVND (reference sequence). Trimming left V 0 bases short and J 7 bases short, with 13 bases between. The CDR3 sequence is CASSIDRGGRQPQHF. The CDR3 region has the DNA TGTGCCAGTAGTATAGACAGGGGCGGGCGGCAGCCCCAGCATTTT.

This chain connects TRBV7-2 to TRBJ2-7; D is undetermined. Germline V lookup: CDR1 SGHTA, CDR2 FQGNSA. The ends were cut back, 1 base at V and 4 bases at J, with 8 bases in the middle. This CDR3 comprises 13 residues. The CDR3 here is CASSLVGDYEQYF. CDR3 coding DNA: TGTGCCAGCAGCTTAGTCGGAGATTACGAGCAGTACTTC.